This section outlines one TCR beta chain sequence together with its context. Germline V gene sequence: CDR1 SGHDT, CDR2 YYEEEE. The CDR3 runs to 13 residues. Trimming took off 2 bases at V and 3 bases at J, with 7 bases between the two ends. The data were taken from a study of T-cell memory formation after mild COVID-19. Overall study context: For the most part, TCR clusters were specific to one donor.

Libraries for TCRalpha and TCRbeta carried sample barcodes and unique molecular identifiers via 5'RACE. TCRdb re-called the 5' RACE reads with MiXCR, one entry per CDR3 protein. The sample has 300,000 to 400,000 distinct CDR3 sequences; around 21% are singletons. This receptor was identified in an adult woman who had mild COVID-19 (a few samples of this study predate the infection). Cell type and time point are not known. This chain uses TRBV5-6 with TRBJ2-3; possible D gene TRBD1, 5 bases. Sequencing was carried out using PBMCs or a T cell subset sorted from them (not recorded which). The CDR3 sequence: CASSFRVTDTQYF. The CDR3, as DNA: TGTGCCAGCAGCTTCAGGGTGACAGATACGCAGTATTTT.